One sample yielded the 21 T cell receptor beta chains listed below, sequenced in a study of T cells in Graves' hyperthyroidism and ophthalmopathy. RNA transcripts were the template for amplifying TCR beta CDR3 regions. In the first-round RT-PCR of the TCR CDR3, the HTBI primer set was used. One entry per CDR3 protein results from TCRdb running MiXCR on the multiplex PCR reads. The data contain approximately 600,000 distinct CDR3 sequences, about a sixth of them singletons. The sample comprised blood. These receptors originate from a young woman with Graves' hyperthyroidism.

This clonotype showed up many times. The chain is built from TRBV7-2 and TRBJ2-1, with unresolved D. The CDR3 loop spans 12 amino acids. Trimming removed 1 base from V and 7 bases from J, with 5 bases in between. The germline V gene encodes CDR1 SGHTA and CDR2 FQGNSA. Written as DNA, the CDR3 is TGTGCCAGCAGCTTAGTCCAGAATGAGCAGTTCTTC. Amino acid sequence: CASSLVQNEQFF.

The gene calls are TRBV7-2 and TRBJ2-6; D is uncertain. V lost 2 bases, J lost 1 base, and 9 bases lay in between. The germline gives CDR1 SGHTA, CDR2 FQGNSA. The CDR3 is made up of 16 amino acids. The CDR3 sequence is CASSLRPESGANVLTF. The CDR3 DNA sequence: TGTGCCAGCAGCTTACGGCCGGAATCTGGGGCCAACGTCCTGACTTTC.

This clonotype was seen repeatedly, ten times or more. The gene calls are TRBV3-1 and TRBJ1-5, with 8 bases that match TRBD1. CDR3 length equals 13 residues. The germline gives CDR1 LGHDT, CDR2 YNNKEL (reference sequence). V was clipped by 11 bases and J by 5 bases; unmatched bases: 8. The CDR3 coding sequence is TGTGCCTCCGGACAGGGTATATATCAGCCCCAGCATTTT. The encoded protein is CASGQGIYQPQHF.

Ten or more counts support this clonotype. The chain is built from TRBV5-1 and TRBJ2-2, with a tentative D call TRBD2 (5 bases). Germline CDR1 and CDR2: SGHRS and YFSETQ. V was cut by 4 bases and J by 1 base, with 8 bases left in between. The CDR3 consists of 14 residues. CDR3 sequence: CASSPSGNTGELFF. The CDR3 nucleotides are TGCGCCAGCAGCCCCAGCGGGAACACCGGGGAGCTGTTTTTT.

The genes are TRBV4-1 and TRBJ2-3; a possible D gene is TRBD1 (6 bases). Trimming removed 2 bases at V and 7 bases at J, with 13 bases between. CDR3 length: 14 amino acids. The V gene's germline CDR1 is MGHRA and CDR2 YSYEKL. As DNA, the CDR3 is TGCGCCAGCAGCCAATGGGGGCCATCTTATACGCAGTATTTT. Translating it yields CASSQWGPSYTQYF.

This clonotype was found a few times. CDR3 sequence reads: CASSSTMGGAGELFF. The CDR3 nucleotides read TGTGCCAGCAGCTCGACGATGGGCGGGGCCGGGGAGCTGTTTTTT. The chain couples TRBV7-9 to TRBJ2-2; D possibly corresponds to TRBD2 (6 bases). The CDR3 covers 15 residues. The germline CDR1 and CDR2 sequences are SEHNR and FQNEAQ (reference sequence). V shed 4 bases and J shed 6 bases, with 15 bases lying between them.

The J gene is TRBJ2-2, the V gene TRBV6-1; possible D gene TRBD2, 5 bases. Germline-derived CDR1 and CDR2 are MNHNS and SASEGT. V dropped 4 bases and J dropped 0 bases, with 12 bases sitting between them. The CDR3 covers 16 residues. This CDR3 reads CASSVPAAANTGELFF. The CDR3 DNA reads TGTGCCAGCAGTGTCCCAGCGGCTGCGAACACCGGGGAGCTGTTTTTT.

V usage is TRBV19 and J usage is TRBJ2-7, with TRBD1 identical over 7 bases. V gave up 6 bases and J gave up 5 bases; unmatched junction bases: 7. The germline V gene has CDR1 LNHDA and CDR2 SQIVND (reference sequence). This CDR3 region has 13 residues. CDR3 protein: CASRWTGEDEQYF. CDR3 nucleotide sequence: TGTGCCAGTAGATGGACAGGTGAGGACGAGCAGTACTTC.

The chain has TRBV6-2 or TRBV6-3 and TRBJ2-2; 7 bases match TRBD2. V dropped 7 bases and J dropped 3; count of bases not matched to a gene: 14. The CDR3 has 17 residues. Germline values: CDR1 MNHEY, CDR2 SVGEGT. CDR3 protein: CASNRNLAGDYTGELFF. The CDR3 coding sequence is TGTGCCAGCAACCGGAATTTGGCGGGAGATTACACCGGGGAGCTGTTTTTT.

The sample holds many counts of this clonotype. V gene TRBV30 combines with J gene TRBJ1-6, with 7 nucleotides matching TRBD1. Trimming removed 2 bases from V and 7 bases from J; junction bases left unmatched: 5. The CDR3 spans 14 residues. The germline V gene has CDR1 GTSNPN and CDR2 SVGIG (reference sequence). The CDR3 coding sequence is TGTGCCTGGAGTACGGGACAGCCCAATTCACCCCTCCACTTT. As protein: CAWSTGQPNSPLHF.

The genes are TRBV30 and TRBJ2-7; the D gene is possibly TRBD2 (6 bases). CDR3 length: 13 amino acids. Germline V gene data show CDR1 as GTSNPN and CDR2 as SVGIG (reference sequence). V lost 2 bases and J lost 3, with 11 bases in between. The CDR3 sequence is CAWSLADFYEQYF. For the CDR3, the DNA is TGTGCCTGGAGTTTAGCGGACTTCTACGAGCAGTACTTC. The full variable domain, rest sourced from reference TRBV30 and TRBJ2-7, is SQTIHQWPATLVQPVGSPLSLECTVEGTSNPNLYWYRQAAGRGLQLLFYSVGIGQISSEVPQNLSASRPQDRQFILSSKKLLLSDSGFYLCAWSLADFYEQYFGPGTRLTVT.

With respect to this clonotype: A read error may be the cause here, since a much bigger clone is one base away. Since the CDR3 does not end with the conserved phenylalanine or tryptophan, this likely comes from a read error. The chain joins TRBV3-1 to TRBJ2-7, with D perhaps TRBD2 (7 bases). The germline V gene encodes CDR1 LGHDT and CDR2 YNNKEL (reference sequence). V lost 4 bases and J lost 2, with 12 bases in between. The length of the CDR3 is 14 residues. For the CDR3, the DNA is TGTGCCAGCAGCCGAACGGGGGGCCCCTACGAGCAGTACCTC. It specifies CASSRTGGPYEQYL.

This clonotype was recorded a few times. The CDR3 here is CASSLAPMGTEAFF. The CDR3 coding sequence is TGTGCCAGCAGCTTAGCGCCTATGGGGACTGAAGCTTTCTTT. The chain carries TRBV7-9 and TRBJ1-1; the D is unclear. The V end was cut by 0 bases, the J end by 5 bases, with 10 bases between. Germline assignment: CDR1 SEHNR and CDR2 FQNEAQ (reference sequence). CDR3 length equals 14 residues.

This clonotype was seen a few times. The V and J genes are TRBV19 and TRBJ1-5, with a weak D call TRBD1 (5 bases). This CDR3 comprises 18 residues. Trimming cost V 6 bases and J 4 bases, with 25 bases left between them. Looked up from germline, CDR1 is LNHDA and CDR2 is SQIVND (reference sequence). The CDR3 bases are TGTGCCAGTAGCTCCCCTGGGGACTTAAGTTTCCTTAATCAGCCCCAGCATTTT. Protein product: CASSSPGDLSFLNQPQHF.

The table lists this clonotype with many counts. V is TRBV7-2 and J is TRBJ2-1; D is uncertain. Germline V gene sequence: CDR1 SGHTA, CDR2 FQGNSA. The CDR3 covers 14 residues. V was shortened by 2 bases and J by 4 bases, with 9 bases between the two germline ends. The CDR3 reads CASSLRQTYNEQFF. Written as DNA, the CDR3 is TGTGCCAGCAGCTTACGCCAAACTTACAATGAGCAGTTCTTC. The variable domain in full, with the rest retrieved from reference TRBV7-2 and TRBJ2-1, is GAGVSQSPSNKVTEKGKDVELRCDPISGHTALYWYRQSLGQGLEFLIYFQGNSAPDKSGLPSDRFSAERTGGSVSTLTIQRTQQEDSAVYLCASSLRQTYNEQFFGPGTRLTVL.

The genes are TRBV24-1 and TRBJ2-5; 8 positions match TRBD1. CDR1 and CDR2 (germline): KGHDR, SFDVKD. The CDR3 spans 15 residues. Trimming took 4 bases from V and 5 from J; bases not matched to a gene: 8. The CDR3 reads CATSEPRTGRETQYF. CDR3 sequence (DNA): TGTGCCACCAGTGAGCCTCGGACAGGGAGGGAGACCCAGTACTTC.

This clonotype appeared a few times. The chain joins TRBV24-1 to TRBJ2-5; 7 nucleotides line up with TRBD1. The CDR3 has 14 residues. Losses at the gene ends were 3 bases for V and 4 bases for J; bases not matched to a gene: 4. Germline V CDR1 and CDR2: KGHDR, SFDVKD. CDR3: CATSDPTGPETQYF. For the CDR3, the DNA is TGTGCCACCAGTGATCCGACAGGGCCAGAGACCCAGTACTTC.

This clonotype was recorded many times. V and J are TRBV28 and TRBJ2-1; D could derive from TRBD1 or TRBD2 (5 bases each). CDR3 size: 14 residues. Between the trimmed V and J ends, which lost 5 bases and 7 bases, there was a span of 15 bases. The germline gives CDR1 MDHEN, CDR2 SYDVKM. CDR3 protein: CASSKWDGVNEQFF. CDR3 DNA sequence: TGTGCCAGCAGTAAGTGGGACGGTGTAAATGAGCAGTTCTTC.

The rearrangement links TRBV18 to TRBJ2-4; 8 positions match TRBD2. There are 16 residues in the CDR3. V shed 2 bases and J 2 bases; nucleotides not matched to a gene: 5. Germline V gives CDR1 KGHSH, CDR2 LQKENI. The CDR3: CASSPESGSPKNIQYF. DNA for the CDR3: TGTGCCAGCTCACCAGAGAGCGGGAGTCCCAAAAACATTCAGTACTTC.

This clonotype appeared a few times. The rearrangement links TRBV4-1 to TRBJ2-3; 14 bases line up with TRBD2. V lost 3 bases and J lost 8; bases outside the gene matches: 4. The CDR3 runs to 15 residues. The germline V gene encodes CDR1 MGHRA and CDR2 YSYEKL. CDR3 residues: CASSQPGLAGVTQYF. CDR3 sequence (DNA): TGCGCCAGCAGCCAGCCGGGACTAGCGGGAGTTACGCAGTATTTT.

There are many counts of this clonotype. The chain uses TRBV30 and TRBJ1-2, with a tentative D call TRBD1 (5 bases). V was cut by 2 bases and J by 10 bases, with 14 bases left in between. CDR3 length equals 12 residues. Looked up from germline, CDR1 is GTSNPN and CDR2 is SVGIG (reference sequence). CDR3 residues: CAWSIRGLVYTF. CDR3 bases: TGTGCCTGGAGTATACGGGGACTGGTCTACACCTTC.